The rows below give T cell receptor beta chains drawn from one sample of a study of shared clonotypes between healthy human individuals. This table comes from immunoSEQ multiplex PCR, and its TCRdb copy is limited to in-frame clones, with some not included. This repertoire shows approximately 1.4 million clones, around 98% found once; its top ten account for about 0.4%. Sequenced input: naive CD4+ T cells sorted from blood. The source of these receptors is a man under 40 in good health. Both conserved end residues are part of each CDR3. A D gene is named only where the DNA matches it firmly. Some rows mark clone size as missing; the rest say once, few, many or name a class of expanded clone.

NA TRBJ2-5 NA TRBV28 CASKKGILTQYF TGTGCCAGCAAGAAAGGGATTTTGACCCAGTACTTC
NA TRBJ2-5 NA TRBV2 CASLAYQETQYF TGTGCCAGCTTAGCTTACCAAGAGACCCAGTACTTC
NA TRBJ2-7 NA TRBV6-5 CATTGPYEQYF TGTGCCACCACGGGCCCCTACGAGCAGTACTTC
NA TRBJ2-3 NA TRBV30 CAWSVGLVGADTQYF TGTGCCTGGAGTGTTGGCTTAGTGGGGGCAGATACGCAGTATTTT
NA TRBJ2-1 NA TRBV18 CASSPGLTPDNEQFF TGTGCCAGCTCACCTGGACTCACCCCGGATAATGAGCAGTTCTTC
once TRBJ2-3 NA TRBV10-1 CASSESRDTQYF TGCGCCAGCAGTGAGTCGAGAGATACGCAGTATTTT
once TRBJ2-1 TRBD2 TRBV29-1 CSVPSSGPYHEQFF TGCAGCGTCCCCTCTAGCGGACCGTACCATGAGCAGTTCTTC
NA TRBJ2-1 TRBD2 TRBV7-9 CATGGNEQFF TGTGCCACGGGGGGCAATGAGCAGTTCTTC
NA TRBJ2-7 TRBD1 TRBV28 CASSPPGTGSHEQYF TGTGCCAGCAGCCCTCCCGGGACAGGGAGCCACGAGCAGTACTTC
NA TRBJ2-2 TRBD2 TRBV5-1 CASSRGLADTGELFF TGCGCCAGCAGCAGGGGACTAGCGGACACCGGGGAGCTGTTTTTT
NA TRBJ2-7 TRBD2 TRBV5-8 CASSTLRGRVNRYEQYF TGTGCCAGCAGCACACTACGGGGGAGGGTAAATCGCTACGAGCAGTACTTC
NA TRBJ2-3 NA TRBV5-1 CASSLVLTVGTDTQYF TGCGCCAGCAGCTTGGTTCTGACGGTGGGTACAGATACGCAGTATTTT
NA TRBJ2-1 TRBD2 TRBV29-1 CSVRLAGEGEQFF TGCAGCGTTAGACTAGCGGGAGAGGGTGAGCAGTTCTTC
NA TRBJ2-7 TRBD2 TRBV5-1 CASSSGLAGNYEQYF TGCGCCAGCAGCAGCGGACTAGCGGGAAACTACGAGCAGTACTTC
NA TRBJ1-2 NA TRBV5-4 CASSPRENYGYTF TGTGCCAGCAGCCCCAGGGAGAACTATGGCTACACCTTC
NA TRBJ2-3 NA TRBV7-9 CASSPYGGGSTRNTDTQYF TGTGCCAGCAGCCCCTATGGGGGTGGTTCCACACGAAACACAGATACGCAGTATTTT
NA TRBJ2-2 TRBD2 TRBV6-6 CASSYTGGDTGELFF TGTGCCAGCAGTTATACGGGAGGCGACACCGGGGAGCTGTTTTTT
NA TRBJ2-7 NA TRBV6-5 CASSYSQPHEQYF TGTGCCAGCAGTTACTCCCAGCCCCACGAGCAGTACTTC
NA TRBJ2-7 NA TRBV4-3 CASSQAPPRQASSYEQYF TGCGCCAGCAGCCAAGCCCCCCCCCGACAGGCCTCCTCCTACGAGCAGTACTTC
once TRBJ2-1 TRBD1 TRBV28 CASSHTGTGMYEQFF TGTGCCAGCAGCCATACCGGGACAGGGATGTATGAGCAGTTCTTC
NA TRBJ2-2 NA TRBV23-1 CASRTTGPHTGELFF TGCGCCAGCAGGACCACGGGCCCCCACACCGGGGAGCTGTTTTTT
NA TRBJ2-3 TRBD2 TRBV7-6 CASRLAGELTDTQYF TGTGCCAGCAGACTAGCGGGAGAGCTCACAGATACGCAGTATTTT
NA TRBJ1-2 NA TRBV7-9 CASSLGGGGYTF TGTGCCAGCAGCCTGGGGGGCGGAGGCTACACCTTC
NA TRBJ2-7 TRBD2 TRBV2 CASSVAGVEQYF TGTGCCAGCAGTGTGGCGGGAGTCGAGCAGTACTTC
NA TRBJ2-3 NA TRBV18 CASSRDEASWTDTQYF TGTGCCAGCTCACGCGACGAGGCTAGTTGGACAGATACGCAGTATTTT
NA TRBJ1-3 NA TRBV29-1 CSVEIRIGQAKYF TGCAGCGTTGAGATTCGAATTGGGCAGGCAAAATATTTT